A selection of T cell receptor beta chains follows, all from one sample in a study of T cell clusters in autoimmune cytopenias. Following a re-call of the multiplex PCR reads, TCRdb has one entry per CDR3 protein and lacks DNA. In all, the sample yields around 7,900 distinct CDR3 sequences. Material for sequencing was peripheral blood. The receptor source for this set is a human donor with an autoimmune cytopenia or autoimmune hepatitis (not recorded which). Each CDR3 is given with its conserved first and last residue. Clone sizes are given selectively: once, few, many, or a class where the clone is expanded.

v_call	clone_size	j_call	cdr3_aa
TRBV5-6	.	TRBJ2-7	CASSTGTRSYEQYF
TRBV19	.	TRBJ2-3	CATAPGLADTQYF
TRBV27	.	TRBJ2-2	CASSLLAGGTLNTGELFF
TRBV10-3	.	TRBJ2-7	CAISVWLAGTYEQYF
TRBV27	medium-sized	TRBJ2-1	CASTQGGIYNEQFF
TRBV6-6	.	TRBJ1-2	CASSYSRARPGYGYTF
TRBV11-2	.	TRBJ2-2	CASSLGLGAGELFF
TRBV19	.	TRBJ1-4	CASSWDRGRSNEKLFF
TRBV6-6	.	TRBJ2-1	CASSYSKSDSGRSYNEQFF
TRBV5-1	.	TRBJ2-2	CASSLRDAGELFF
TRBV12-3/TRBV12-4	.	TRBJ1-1	CASSLGLLSGNTEAFF
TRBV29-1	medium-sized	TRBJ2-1	CSVDSGLAAYNEQFF
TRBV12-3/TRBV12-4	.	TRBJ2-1	CASSPFRVGEQFF
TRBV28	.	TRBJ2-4	CASTLRGAKNIQYF
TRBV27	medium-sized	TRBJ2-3	CASSSGTSGGTDTQYF
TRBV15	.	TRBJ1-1	CATSSRVLSTEAFF
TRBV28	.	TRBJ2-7	CASSLTGTGGGEQYF
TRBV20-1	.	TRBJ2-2	CSARNGGRDTEELFF
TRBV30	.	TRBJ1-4	CAWRRQGSNEKLFF
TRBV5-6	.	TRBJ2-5	CASSSITGQETQYF
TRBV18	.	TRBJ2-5	CASSPPAGNNQYF
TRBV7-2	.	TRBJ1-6	CASSLEGRDDSPLHF
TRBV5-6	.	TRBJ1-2	CASSLVARGYTF
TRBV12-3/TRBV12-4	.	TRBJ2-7	CASSFGGNYEQYF
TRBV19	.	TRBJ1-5	CASSIEEGWSNQPQHF
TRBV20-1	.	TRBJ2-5	CSARGYQETQYF
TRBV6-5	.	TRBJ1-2	CASSRSISRNYGYTF
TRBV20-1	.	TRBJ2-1	CSADQAGGSYNEQFF
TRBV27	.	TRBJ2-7	CASSLGLAESYEQYF
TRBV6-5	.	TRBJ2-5	CASSYRAAYQETQYF
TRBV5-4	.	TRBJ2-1	CASSRAGADEQFF
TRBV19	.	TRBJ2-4	CASNGGLAKNIQYF
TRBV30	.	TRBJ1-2	CAWSVQGAYPNYGYTF
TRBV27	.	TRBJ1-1	CASSKGQTNTEAFF
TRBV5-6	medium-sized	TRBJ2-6	CASSLDGQGISGANVLTF
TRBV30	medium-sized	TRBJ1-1	CAYDRYYTEAFF
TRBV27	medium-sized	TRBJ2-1	CASSLSIRAEQFF
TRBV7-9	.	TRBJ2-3	CASSPRGTGFATDTQYF
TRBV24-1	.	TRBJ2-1	CATSVPGLGYNEQFF
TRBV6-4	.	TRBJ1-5	CASSYSPIQPQHF
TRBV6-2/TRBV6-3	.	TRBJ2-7	CASSSTTPPYEQYF
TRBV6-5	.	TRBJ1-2	CASSLGGNYGYTF
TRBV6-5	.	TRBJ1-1	CASSYNGAVNTEAFF
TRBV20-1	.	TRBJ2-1	CSARGLAGVLEQFF
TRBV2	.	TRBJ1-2	CASSAVRGTYGYTF
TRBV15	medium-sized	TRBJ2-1	CATRGTSGSNEQFF
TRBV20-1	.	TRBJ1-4	CSAPGLNEKLFF
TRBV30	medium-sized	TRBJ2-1	CAWSVHGGEQFF
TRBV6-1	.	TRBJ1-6	CASTGPLGNSPLHF
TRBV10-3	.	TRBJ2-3	CAIKGGPLDTQYF
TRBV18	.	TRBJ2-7	CASSPVSASSYEQYF
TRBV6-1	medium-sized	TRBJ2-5	CASSEFLNSQETQYF
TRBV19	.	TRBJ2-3	CASSQIAGAADTQYF
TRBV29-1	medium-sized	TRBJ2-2	CSVEAPGELFF
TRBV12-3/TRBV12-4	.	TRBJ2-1	CASSPQSTVGEQFF
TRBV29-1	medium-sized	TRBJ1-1	CSVAGREHTEAFF
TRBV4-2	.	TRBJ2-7	CASSHPSLSREQYF
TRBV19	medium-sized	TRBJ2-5	CASSRARMIGTQYF
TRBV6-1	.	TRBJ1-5	CASTTQPYNQPQHF
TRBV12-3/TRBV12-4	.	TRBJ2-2	CASSTGQRPRLAGYGGELFF